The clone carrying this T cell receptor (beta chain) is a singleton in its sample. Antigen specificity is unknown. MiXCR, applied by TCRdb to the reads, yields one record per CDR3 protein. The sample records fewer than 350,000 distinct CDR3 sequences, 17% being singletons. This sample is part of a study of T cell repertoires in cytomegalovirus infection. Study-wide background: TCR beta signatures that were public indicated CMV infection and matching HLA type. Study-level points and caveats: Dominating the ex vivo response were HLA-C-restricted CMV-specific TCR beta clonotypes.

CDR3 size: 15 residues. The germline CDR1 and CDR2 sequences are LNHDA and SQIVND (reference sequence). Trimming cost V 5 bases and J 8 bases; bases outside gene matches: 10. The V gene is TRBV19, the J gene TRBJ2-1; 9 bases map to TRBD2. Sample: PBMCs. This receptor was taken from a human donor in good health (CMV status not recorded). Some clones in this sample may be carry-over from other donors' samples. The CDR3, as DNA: TGTGCCAGTAGTCTCGTAGCGGGGGTTTTTGATGAGCAGTTCTTC. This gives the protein CASSLVAGVFDEQFF.